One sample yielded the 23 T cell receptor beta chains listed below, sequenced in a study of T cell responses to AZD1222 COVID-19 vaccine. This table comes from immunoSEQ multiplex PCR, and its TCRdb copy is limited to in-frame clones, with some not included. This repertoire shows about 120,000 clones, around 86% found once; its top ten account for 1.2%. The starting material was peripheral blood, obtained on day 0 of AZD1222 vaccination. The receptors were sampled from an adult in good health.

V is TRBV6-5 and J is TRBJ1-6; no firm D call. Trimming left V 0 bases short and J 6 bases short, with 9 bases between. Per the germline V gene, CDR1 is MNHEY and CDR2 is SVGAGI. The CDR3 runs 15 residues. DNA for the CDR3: TGTGCCAGCAGTTACTCGACGGTCGTTAATTCACCCCTCCACTTT. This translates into CASSYSTVVNSPLHF.

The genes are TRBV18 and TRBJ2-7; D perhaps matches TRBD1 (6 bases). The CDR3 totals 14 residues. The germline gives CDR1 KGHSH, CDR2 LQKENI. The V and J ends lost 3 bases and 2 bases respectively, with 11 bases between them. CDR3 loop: CASSPNRVPYEQYF. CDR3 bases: TGTGCCAGCTCACCCAACAGGGTGCCCTACGAGCAGTACTTC.

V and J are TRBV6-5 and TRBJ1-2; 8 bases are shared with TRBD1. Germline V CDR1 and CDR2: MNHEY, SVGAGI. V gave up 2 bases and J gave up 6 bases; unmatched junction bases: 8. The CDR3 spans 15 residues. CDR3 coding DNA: TGTGCCAGCAGTTACACGGACAGGGCACGCGATGGCTACACCTTC. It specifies CASSYTDRARDGYTF.

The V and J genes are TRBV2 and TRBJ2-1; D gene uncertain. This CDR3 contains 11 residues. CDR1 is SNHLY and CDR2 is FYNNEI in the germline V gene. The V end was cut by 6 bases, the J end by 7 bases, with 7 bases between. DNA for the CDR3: TGTGCCAGCAGCGGTTTTAATGAGCAGTTCTTC. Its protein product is CASSGFNEQFF. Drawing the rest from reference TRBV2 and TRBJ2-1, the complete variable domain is EPEVTQTPSHQVTQMGQEVILRCVPISNHLYFYWYRQILGQKVEFLVSFYNNEISEKSEIFDDQFSVERPDGSNFTLKIRSTKLEDSAMYFCASSGFNEQFFGPGTRLTVL.

The chain's CDR3 is CASSPRTFSEQYF. The DNA for the CDR3 is TGTGCCAGCTCCCCCAGGACTTTTTCCGAGCAGTACTTC. The V gene is TRBV18, the J gene TRBJ2-7; TRBD2 might be the D (5 bases). The CDR3 runs to 13 residues. V dropped 6 bases and J dropped 6 bases, with 15 bases sitting between them. CDR1 and CDR2 from the germline V gene are KGHSH and LQKENI.

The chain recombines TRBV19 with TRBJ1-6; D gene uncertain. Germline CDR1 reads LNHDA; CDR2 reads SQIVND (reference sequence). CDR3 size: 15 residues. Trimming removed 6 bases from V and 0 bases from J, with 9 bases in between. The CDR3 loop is CASREKSSYNSPLHF. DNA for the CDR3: TGTGCCAGTAGAGAAAAGAGCTCCTATAATTCACCCCTCCACTTT. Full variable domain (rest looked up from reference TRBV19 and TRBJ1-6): DGGITQSPKYLFRKEGQNVTLSCEQNLNHDAMYWYRQDPGQGLRLIYYSQIVNDFQKGDIAEGYSVSREKKESFPLTVTSAQKNPTAFYLCASREKSSYNSPLHFGNGTRLTVT.

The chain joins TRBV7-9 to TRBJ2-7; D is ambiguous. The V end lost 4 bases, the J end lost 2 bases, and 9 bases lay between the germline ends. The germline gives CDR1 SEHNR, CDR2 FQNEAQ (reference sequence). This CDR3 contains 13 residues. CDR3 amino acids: CASSSHSTYEQYF. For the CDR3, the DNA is TGTGCCAGCAGCTCACATTCAACCTACGAGCAGTACTTC.

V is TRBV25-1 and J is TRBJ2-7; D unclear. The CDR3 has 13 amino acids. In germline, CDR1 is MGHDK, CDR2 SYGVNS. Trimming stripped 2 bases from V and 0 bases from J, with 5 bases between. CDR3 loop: CASSEASSYEQYF. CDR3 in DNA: TGTGCCAGCAGTGAAGCGAGCTCCTACGAGCAGTACTTC.

The CDR3 loop reads CATSPFQGPPNEQFF. CDR3 nucleotide sequence: TGTGCCACCAGCCCTTTCCAGGGACCTCCCAATGAGCAGTTCTTC. The J gene is TRBJ2-1, the V gene TRBV15, with D perhaps given as TRBD1 or TRBD2 (5 bases each). The germline CDR1 and CDR2 sequences are LNHNV and YYDKDF (reference sequence). CDR3 size: 15 residues. V shed 5 bases and J shed 6 bases, with 17 bases lying between them.

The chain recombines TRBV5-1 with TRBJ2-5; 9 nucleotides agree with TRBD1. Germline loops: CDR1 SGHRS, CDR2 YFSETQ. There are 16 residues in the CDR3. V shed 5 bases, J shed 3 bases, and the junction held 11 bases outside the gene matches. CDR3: CASSSGPTGGEETQYF. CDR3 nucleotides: TGCGCCAGCAGTTCGGGGCCGACAGGGGGAGAAGAGACCCAGTACTTC.

The CDR3 nucleotides read TGTGCCAGCAGCGACGAAAGGGATAGGACAGGGGAATACGAGCAGTACTTC. Residues: CASSDERDRTGEYEQYF. The rearrangement joins TRBV5-6 to TRBJ2-7, with 9 positions matching TRBD1. V lost 4 bases, J lost 4 bases, and 15 bases stayed unmatched. The CDR3 covers 17 residues. Germline V gene data show CDR1 as SGHDT and CDR2 as YYEEEE.

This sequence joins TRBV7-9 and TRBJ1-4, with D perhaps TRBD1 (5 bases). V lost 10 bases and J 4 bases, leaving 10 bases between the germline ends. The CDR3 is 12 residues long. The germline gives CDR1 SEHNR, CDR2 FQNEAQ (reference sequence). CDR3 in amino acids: CATKGLNEKLFF. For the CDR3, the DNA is TGTGCCACAAAGGGGCTTAATGAAAAACTGTTTTTT.

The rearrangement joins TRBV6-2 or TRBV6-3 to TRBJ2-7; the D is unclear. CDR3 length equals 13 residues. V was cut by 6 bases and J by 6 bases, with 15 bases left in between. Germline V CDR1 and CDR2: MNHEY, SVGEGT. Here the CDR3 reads CASSTTRTGEQYF. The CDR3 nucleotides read TGTGCCAGCAGCACCACCCGAACTGGCGAGCAGTACTTC.

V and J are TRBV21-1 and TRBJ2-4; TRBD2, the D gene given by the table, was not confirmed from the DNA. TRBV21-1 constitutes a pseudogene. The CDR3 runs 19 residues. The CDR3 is CASSTPLGTSGVPKNIQYF. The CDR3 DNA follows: TGTGCCAGCAGCACCCCGCTCGGGACTAGCGGGGTTCCCAAAAACATTCAGTACTTC.

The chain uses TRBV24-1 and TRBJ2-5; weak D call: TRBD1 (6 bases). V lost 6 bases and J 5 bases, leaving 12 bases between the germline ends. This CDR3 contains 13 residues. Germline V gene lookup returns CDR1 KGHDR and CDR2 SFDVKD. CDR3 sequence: CATSRGGSETQYF. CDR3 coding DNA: TGTGCCACCAGTCGAGGGGGAAGTGAGACCCAGTACTTC.

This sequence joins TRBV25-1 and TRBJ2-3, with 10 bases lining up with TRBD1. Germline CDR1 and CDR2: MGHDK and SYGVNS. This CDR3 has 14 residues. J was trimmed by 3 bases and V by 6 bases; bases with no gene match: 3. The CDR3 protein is CASRPGQGTDTQYF. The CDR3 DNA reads TGTGCCAGCAGGCCGGGACAGGGGACAGATACGCAGTATTTT.

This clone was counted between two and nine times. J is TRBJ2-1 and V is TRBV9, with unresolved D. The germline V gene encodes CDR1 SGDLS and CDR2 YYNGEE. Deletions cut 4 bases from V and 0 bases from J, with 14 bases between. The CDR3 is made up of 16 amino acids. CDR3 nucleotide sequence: TGTGCCAGCAGCCCGCGGACCATTAGCTCCTACAATGAGCAGTTCTTC. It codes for CASSPRTISSYNEQFF.

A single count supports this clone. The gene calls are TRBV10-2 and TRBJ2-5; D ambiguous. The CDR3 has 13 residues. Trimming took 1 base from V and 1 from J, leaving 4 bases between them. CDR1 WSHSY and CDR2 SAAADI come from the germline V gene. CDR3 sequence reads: CASSEYTQETQYF. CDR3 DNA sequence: TGCGCCAGCAGTGAGTACACCCAAGAGACCCAGTACTTC.

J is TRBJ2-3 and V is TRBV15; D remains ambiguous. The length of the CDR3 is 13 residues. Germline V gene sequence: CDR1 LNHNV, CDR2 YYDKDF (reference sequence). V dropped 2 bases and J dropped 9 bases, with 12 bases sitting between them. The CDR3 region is CATSRTDLATQYF. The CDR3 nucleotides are TGTGCCACCAGCAGAACCGACTTGGCCACGCAGTATTTT.

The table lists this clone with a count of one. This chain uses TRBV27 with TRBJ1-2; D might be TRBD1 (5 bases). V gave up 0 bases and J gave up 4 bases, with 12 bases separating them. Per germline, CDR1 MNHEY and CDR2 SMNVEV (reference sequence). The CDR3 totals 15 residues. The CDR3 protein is CASSLSGGATYGYTF. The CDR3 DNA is TGTGCCAGCAGTTTATCGGGCGGGGCCACCTATGGCTACACCTTC.

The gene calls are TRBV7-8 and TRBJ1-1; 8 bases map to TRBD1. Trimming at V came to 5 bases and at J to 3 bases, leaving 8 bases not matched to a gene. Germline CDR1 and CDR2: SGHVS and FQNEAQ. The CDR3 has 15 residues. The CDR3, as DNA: TGTGCCAGCAGCCTAACAGGGGGGAGGTACACTGAAGCTTTCTTT. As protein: CASSLTGGRYTEAFF.

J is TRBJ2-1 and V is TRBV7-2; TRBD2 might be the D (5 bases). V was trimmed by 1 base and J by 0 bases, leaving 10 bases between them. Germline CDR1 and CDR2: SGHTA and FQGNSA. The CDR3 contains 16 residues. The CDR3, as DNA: TGTGCCAGCAGCTTAGGTGTAGGGAGCTCCTACAATGAGCAGTTCTTC. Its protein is CASSLGVGSSYNEQFF.

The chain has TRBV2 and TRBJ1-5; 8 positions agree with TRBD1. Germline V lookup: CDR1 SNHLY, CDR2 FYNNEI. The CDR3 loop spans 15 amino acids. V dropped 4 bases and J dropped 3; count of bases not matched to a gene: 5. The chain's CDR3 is CASSAQGGSNQPQHF. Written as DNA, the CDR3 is TGTGCCAGCAGTGCACAGGGGGGCTCCAATCAGCCCCAGCATTTT.